These 25 T cell receptor beta chains were all obtained from the same sample, sequenced in a study of OX40 agonist ivuxolimab in advanced cancers. The data were produced by immunoSEQ multiplex PCR, yet TCRdb's version contains in-frame clones alone and is incomplete. The sample yields about 90,000 clones, approximately 91% seen once. Sequencing used CD4+ or CD8+ T cells sorted from blood, obtained in a trial of the OX40 agonist ivuxolimab. The receptors were sampled from an adult with an advanced solid tumor such as melanoma, head and neck, liver or kidney cancer.

This chain uses TRBV5-6 with TRBJ1-3, with D perhaps matching TRBD1 (5 bases). The CDR3 is 16 amino acids. V shed 4 bases and J shed 9 bases, with 23 bases lying between them. Germline CDR1 and CDR2: SGHDT and YYEEEE. CDR3 region: CASSPKPGLPWSTIYF. Written as DNA, the CDR3 is TGTGCCAGCAGCCCTAAGCCGGGACTACCTTGGAGCACCATATATTTT.

This chain joins TRBV19 and TRBJ1-5; TRBD1 matches 7 bases. This CDR3 is built from 17 residues. The V and J ends lost 3 bases and 4 bases, in that order; junction bases with no gene match: 12. Germline V gives CDR1 LNHDA, CDR2 SQIVND (reference sequence). CDR3 protein: CASSMGRGVTGNQPQHF. The CDR3 coding sequence is TGTGCCAGTAGTATGGGCAGGGGGGTCACCGGAAATCAGCCCCAGCATTTT.

This clone was detected a few times. The chain is built from TRBV28 and TRBJ2-2; D remains ambiguous. Between the trimmed V and J ends, which lost 7 bases and 2 bases, there was a span of 11 bases. This CDR3 comprises 14 residues. The germline V gene has CDR1 MDHEN and CDR2 SYDVKM. As DNA, the CDR3 is TGTGCCAGCAACAAACTCAGAAACACCGGGGAGCTGTTTTTT. As protein: CASNKLRNTGELFF.

The chain is built from TRBV7-2 and TRBJ2-3, with no clear D. CDR3 length: 12 residues. Trimming stripped 5 bases from V and 3 bases from J, with 6 bases between. Germline V gene data show CDR1 as SGHTA and CDR2 as FQGNSA. The CDR3 DNA sequence: TGTGCCAGCAGCCGTTATACAGATACGCAGTATTTT. This encodes CASSRYTDTQYF.

J is TRBJ1-4 and V is TRBV7-8, with 7 bases lining up with TRBD1. J was trimmed by 4 bases and V by 4 bases; bases with no gene match: 6. Germline V gene lookup returns CDR1 SGHVS and CDR2 FQNEAQ. The CDR3 contains 15 residues. Here the CDR3 reads CASSSRQGINEKLFF. The CDR3 DNA reads as TGTGCCAGCAGCTCAAGACAGGGCATTAATGAAAAACTGTTTTTT.

Of note for this clone: The sample carries other DNA sequences with the same CDR3. The CDR3 loop reads CASSLGRGAYEQYF. DNA of the CDR3: TGTGCCAGCAGTTTAGGTAGAGGGGCCTACGAGCAGTACTTC. The chain links TRBV27 to TRBJ2-7; either TRBD1 or TRBD2 may fit D (5 bases each). V was pared by 2 bases and J by 2 bases, with 10 bases between. Germline CDR1 MNHEY, CDR2 SMNVEV (reference sequence). The CDR3 runs to 14 residues.

This chain connects TRBV5-6 to TRBJ2-7; D ambiguous. This CDR3 has 12 residues. V lost 5 bases to trimming and J lost 2 bases, with 8 bases between them. Germline assignment: CDR1 SGHDT and CDR2 YYEEEE. The CDR3 coding sequence is TGTGCCAGCAGTTCCAGCCCCTACGAGCAGTACTTC. Amino acid sequence: CASSSSPYEQYF.

The chain recombines TRBV7-8 with TRBJ2-7; TRBD2 matches 12 bases. The CDR3 extends over 15 amino acids. Trimming took 3 bases from V and 3 from J; bases not matched to a gene: 3. The germline CDR1 and CDR2 sequences are SGHVS and FQNEAQ. The CDR3 spells CASSLGLAGIYEQYF. The CDR3 nucleotides read TGTGCCAGCAGCTTGGGACTAGCGGGCATCTACGAGCAGTACTTC.

The V call is TRBV6-1, the J call TRBJ1-2; tentatively, D is TRBD1 (6 bases). CDR1 and CDR2 from the germline V gene are MNHNS and SASEGT. The CDR3 loop spans 15 amino acids. The V end was cut by 2 bases, the J end by 6 bases, with 16 bases between. CDR3 protein: CASSEFLGGRNGYTF. DNA of the CDR3: TGTGCCAGCAGTGAATTTTTGGGGGGGCGAAATGGCTACACCTTC.

The chain's CDR3 is CASSRDPYEQYF. The CDR3 DNA reads TGTGCCAGCAGCAGGGACCCCTACGAGCAGTACTTC. The gene calls are TRBV7-2 and TRBJ2-7; either TRBD1 or TRBD2 may supply D (5 bases each). The V and J ends lost 5 bases and 2 bases respectively, with 7 bases between them. CDR1 is SGHTA, CDR2 FQGNSA, per germline. There are 12 residues in the CDR3. The full variable domain, completed using reference TRBV7-2 and TRBJ2-7, is GAGVSQSPSNKVTEKGKDVELRCDPISGHTALYWYRQSLGQGLEFLIYFQGNSAPDKSGLPSDRFSAERTGGSVSTLTIQRTQQEDSAVYLCASSRDPYEQYFGPGTRLTVT.

This chain connects TRBV5-8 to TRBJ2-5; 7 bases line up with TRBD2. Germline-derived CDR1 and CDR2 are SGHTS and YDEGEE. The CDR3 sequence is 13 residues long. The V and J ends lost 0 bases and 5 bases, in that order; junction bases with no gene match: 1. The CDR3 coding sequence is TGTGCCAGCAGCTTGGCCGGGGGGGAGACCCAGTACTTC. It translates to CASSLAGGETQYF.

The chain uses TRBV7-2 and TRBJ2-3; 9 bases are shared with TRBD1. The V segment lost 4 bases and the J segment 2 bases; nucleotides outside the gene matches: 7. This CDR3 comprises 16 residues. CDR1 SGHTA and CDR2 FQGNSA come from the germline V gene. The CDR3 protein is CASSWRGTGTTDTQYF. CDR3 DNA: TGTGCCAGCAGCTGGAGGGGGACAGGGACCACAGATACGCAGTATTTT. Drawing the rest from reference TRBV7-2 and TRBJ2-3, the complete variable domain is GAGVSQSPSNKVTEKGKDVELRCDPISGHTALYWYRQSLGQGLEFLIYFQGNSAPDKSGLPSDRFSAERTGGSVSTLTIQRTQQEDSAVYLCASSWRGTGTTDTQYFGPGTRLTVL.

Concerning this clone itself: One end of the junction fails to match germline, which may point to a read error. V is TRBV11-2 and J is TRBJ2-3; 11 bases are shared with TRBD2. The CDR3 runs 15 residues. The germline CDR1 and CDR2 sequences are SGHAT and FQNNGV. CDR3 in DNA: TGTGCCAGCACCTTAGCGGGAGGGTTGTCAGATACGCAGTATTTT. This sequence encodes CASTLAGGLSDTQYF.

V gene TRBV7-2 combines with J gene TRBJ2-5; D possibly corresponds to TRBD1 (6 bases). In germline, CDR1 is SGHTA, CDR2 FQGNSA. Trimming shortened V by 1 base and J by 5 bases, and 11 bases separated the two germline ends. The CDR3 spans 14 residues. In nucleotides, the CDR3 is TGTGCCAGCAGCTTAGGCAGGGGCAGGGAGACCCAGTACTTC. Translated: CASSLGRGRETQYF.

A few counts support this clone. J is TRBJ2-3 and V is TRBV9; 11 nucleotides match TRBD2. V lost 4 bases and J lost 1; bases outside the gene matches: 8. The CDR3 consists of 17 residues. The germline V gene encodes CDR1 SGDLS and CDR2 YYNGEE. The CDR3 nucleotides read TGTGCCAGCAGCAAACTAGCGGGAGCGAAGGGCACAGATACGCAGTATTTT. The encoded protein is CASSKLAGAKGTDTQYF.

This clone was seen once. This sequence joins TRBV7-9 and TRBJ1-4, with D hard to call. Germline V gene lookup returns CDR1 SEHNR and CDR2 FQNEAQ (reference sequence). The CDR3 length is 13 residues. With 3 bases removed from V and 7 bases from J, the gap between germline ends came to 9 bases. The DNA for the CDR3 is TGTGCCAGCAGCTTTGGGAGGCTTGAAAAACTGTTTTTT. Residues: CASSFGRLEKLFF.

This clone was seen more than once but under ten times. The genes are TRBV19 and TRBJ1-5; D gene uncertain. Trimming removed 5 bases from V and 9 bases from J, with 14 bases in between. Germline CDR1 and CDR2: LNHDA and SQIVND (reference sequence). CDR3 length: 13 amino acids. CDR3 in amino acids: CASSGRRGGPQHF. The CDR3 DNA follows: TGTGCCAGTAGTGGAAGACGGGGAGGGCCCCAGCATTTT.

The chain has TRBV5-1 and TRBJ2-7; D might be TRBD1 (6 bases). Trimming shortened V by 4 bases and J by 2 bases, and 13 bases separated the two germline ends. CDR1 and CDR2 from the germline V gene are SGHRS and YFSETQ. This CDR3 region has 14 residues. CDR3 sequence reads: CASSPRQEPYEQYF. Written as DNA, the CDR3 is TGCGCCAGCAGCCCACGACAGGAACCCTACGAGCAGTACTTC.

The chain uses TRBV7-9 and TRBJ1-3, with D uncertain. The germline V gene has CDR1 SEHNR and CDR2 FQNEAQ (reference sequence). The CDR3 contains 12 residues. V lost 1 base and J 7 bases, leaving 5 bases between the germline ends. In nucleotides, the CDR3 is TGTGCCAGCAGCTTAGACGCCAACACCATATATTTT. It specifies CASSLDANTIYF.

This chain links TRBV19 with TRBJ1-5; TRBD1 agrees at 10 bases. V gave up 3 bases and J gave up 5 bases; unmatched junction bases: 16. Germline lookup yields CDR1 LNHDA and CDR2 SQIVND (reference sequence). This CDR3 region has 19 residues. For the CDR3, the DNA is TGTGCCAGTAGTATCGAGAGGGGACAGGGGCAAATGGAGCATCAGCCCCAGCATTTT. Translating it yields CASSIERGQGQMEHQPQHF.

The chain is built from TRBV28 and TRBJ1-1; the match to TRBD1 covers 8 bases. V was pared by 2 bases and J by 0 bases, with 2 bases of the junction left unmatched. The length of the CDR3 is 15 residues. Germline lookup yields CDR1 MDHEN and CDR2 SYDVKM. CDR3 DNA: TGTGCCAGCAGTTTAGGGACAGGCATGAACACTGAAGCTTTCTTT. This translates into CASSLGTGMNTEAFF. Filled out from reference TRBV28 and TRBJ1-1, the complete variable domain reads DVKVTQSSRYLVKRTGEKVFLECVQDMDHENMFWYRQDPGLGLRLIYFSYDVKMKEKGDIPEGYSVSREKKERFSLILESASTNQTSMYLCASSLGTGMNTEAFFGQGTRLTVV.

The gene calls are TRBV28 and TRBJ2-7; TRBD2 might be the D (5 bases). CDR3 length: 12 amino acids. V was cut by 6 bases and J by 3 bases, with 9 bases left in between. CDR1 and CDR2 from the germline V gene are MDHEN and SYDVKM. The CDR3 sequence is CASRNRDYEQYF. CDR3 sequence (DNA): TGTGCCAGCAGAAACCGGGACTACGAGCAGTACTTC.

J is TRBJ2-2 and V is TRBV10-3; D is perhaps TRBD1 (5 bases). The CDR3 runs 15 residues. The V end lost 3 bases, the J end lost 5 bases, and 13 bases lay between the germline ends. Per germline, CDR1 ENHRY and CDR2 SYGVKD. CDR3 residues: CAISEWGLGTGELFF. CDR3 sequence (DNA): TGTGCCATCAGTGAATGGGGCCTCGGGACCGGGGAGCTGTTTTTT.

V and J are TRBV30 and TRBJ2-2; 8 positions agree with TRBD2. Germline trimming cut 2 bases from V and 5 bases from J; bases unmatched to any gene: 4. This CDR3 contains 14 residues. The germline V gene encodes CDR1 GTSNPN and CDR2 SVGIG (reference sequence). In DNA form, the CDR3 reads TGTGCCTGGAGTCGGCTAGCGGGTACCGGGGAGCTGTTTTTT. This gives the protein CAWSRLAGTGELFF.

Turning to this clone: As the CDR3 is not closed by the conserved phenylalanine or tryptophan, this likely results from a read error. This chain joins TRBV28 and TRBJ2-7; D is unresolved. CDR3 size: 14 residues. Looked up from germline, CDR1 is MDHEN and CDR2 is SYDVKM. The CDR3 nucleotides are TGTGCAGCAGGCCTTCCGAAAAGCTCCTACGAGCAGTACCTC. Amino acid sequence: CAAGLPKSSYEQYL.